Below are 18 T cell receptor beta chains sequenced from a single sample in a study of T cell responses to AZD1222 COVID-19 vaccine. Some clones are missing from TCRdb's copy, which holds only in-frame ones; the method was immunoSEQ multiplex PCR. The data contain 150,000 or so clones, more than 85% of them singletons. Source: peripheral blood, taken on day 0 of AZD1222 vaccination. The receptors were gathered from an adult in good health.

This rearrangement joins TRBV20-1 to TRBJ2-4; D gene ambiguous. The CDR3 extends over 11 amino acids. V was pared by 5 bases and J by 7 bases, with 9 bases between. CDR1 is DFQATT, CDR2 SNEGSKA, per germline (reference sequence). CDR3: CSAFLENIQYF. The DNA for the CDR3 is TGCAGTGCTTTTCTAGAGAACATTCAGTACTTC.

The rearrangement links TRBV14 to TRBJ1-1, with D perhaps TRBD1 (6 bases). The V end was cut by 6 bases, the J end by 6 bases, with 14 bases between. The CDR3 is made up of 13 amino acids. The V gene's germline CDR1 is SGHDN and CDR2 FVKESK. DNA for the CDR3: TGTGCCAGCAGGTCTGGACAGTTTGCTGAAGCTTTCTTT. Its protein product is CASRSGQFAEAFF.

V is TRBV5-1 and J is TRBJ1-2; D uncertain. The V and J ends lost 4 bases and 5 bases respectively, with 15 bases between them. The CDR3 covers 14 residues. Germline V gene lookup returns CDR1 SGHRS and CDR2 YFSETQ. CDR3 protein: CASSPEGGRYGYTF. The CDR3 DNA reads TGCGCCAGCAGCCCGGAAGGCGGAAGATATGGCTACACCTTC.

V is TRBV2 and J is TRBJ2-5; TRBD2 is a possible D gene (6 bases). The CDR3 loop spans 14 amino acids. From germline, CDR1 is SNHLY and CDR2 FYNNEI. V lost 4 bases and J lost 4, with 13 bases in between. In DNA form, the CDR3 reads TGTGCCAGCAGTGTACCCAGCGGGTTAGAGACCCAGTACTTC. This sequence encodes CASSVPSGLETQYF.

The chain combines TRBV6-5 with TRBJ1-2; D is undetermined. Germline V gene data show CDR1 as MNHEY and CDR2 as SVGAGI. V was cut by 7 bases and J by 3 bases, with 9 bases left in between. The CDR3 spans 12 residues. CDR3 region: CASTWIDYGYTF. CDR3 bases: TGTGCCAGCACTTGGATCGACTATGGCTACACCTTC.

V and J are TRBV9 and TRBJ2-5; 12 bases fit TRBD1. The V and J ends lost 4 bases and 5 bases, in that order; junction bases with no gene match: 9. Germline V gene sequence: CDR1 SGDLS, CDR2 YYNGEE. This CDR3 is 16 amino acids long. In DNA, the CDR3 is TGTGCCAGCAGCCTGACATGGGACAGGGGGCTGGAGACCCAGTACTTC. Translated, it gives CASSLTWDRGLETQYF.

V is TRBV15 and J is TRBJ2-5; the D gene is possibly TRBD2 (6 bases). The CDR3 contains 18 residues. Germline V lookup: CDR1 LNHNV, CDR2 YYDKDF (reference sequence). V was shortened by 0 bases and J by 1 base, with 18 bases between the two germline ends. The CDR3 spells CATSRDHQVSSGQETQYF. The CDR3 bases are TGTGCCACCAGCAGAGATCATCAAGTGAGTAGCGGCCAAGAGACCCAGTACTTC. Complete variable domain (other parts from reference TRBV15 and TRBJ2-5): DAMVIQNPRYQVTQFGKPVTLSCSQTLNHNVMYWYQQKSSQAPKLLFHYYDKDFNNEADTPDNFQSRRPNTSFCFLDIRSPGLGDTAMYLCATSRDHQVSSGQETQYFGPGTRLLVL.

V gene TRBV28 combines with J gene TRBJ1-6; TRBD1 aligns across 12 bases. V gave up 4 bases and J gave up 10 bases; unmatched junction bases: 5. This CDR3 region has 15 residues. Germline CDR1 reads MDHEN; CDR2 reads SYDVKM. The DNA for the CDR3 is TGTGCCAGCAGTTCGGGACAGGGGGCAGAGTCACCCCTCCACTTT. It specifies CASSSGQGAESPLHF.

The chain couples TRBV28 to TRBJ2-7; maybe TRBD2 (5 bases). Per germline, CDR1 MDHEN and CDR2 SYDVKM. The ends were cut back, 8 bases at V and 7 bases at J, with 21 bases in the middle. This CDR3 has 14 residues. The CDR3: CASVTQQSTGEQYF. The DNA for the CDR3 is TGTGCCAGCGTTACTCAGCAATCCACGGGGGAGCAGTACTTC.

J is TRBJ2-7 and V is TRBV2, with 9 bases lining up with TRBD1. The CDR3 contains 13 residues. With 4 bases clipped from V and 3 bases from J, the junction kept 1 base outside the gene matches. CDR1 and CDR2 from the germline V gene are SNHLY and FYNNEI. CDR3: CASSATGGYEQYF. CDR3 bases: TGTGCCAGCAGTGCGACAGGGGGCTACGAGCAGTACTTC.

The chain couples TRBV9 to TRBJ2-3; 11 bases fit TRBD2. Germline V lookup: CDR1 SGDLS, CDR2 YYNGEE. Trimming took 0 bases from V and 2 from J; bases not matched to a gene: 8. This CDR3 is 18 amino acids long. In nucleotides, the CDR3 is TGTGCCAGCAGCGTAGAGGGTGGGACTAGCGGTTACACAGATACGCAGTATTTT. Protein sequence: CASSVEGGTSGYTDTQYF.

This clone occurred once. This chain links TRBV21-1 with TRBJ2-1; the DNA was not compared with TRBD2, the D call given in the table. TRBV21-1 has pseudogene status. The CDR3 length is 8 residues. CDR3 sequence: CASSKPLF. Here the CDR3 DNA reads TGTGCCAGCAGTAAGCCCCTCTTC.

This CDR3 is CASSESIGNEQFF. Written as DNA, the CDR3 is TGCGCCAGCAGTGAGTCGATCGGGAATGAGCAGTTCTTC. The rearrangement joins TRBV10-1 to TRBJ2-1; D is undetermined. Trimming shortened V by 0 bases and J by 7 bases, and 7 bases separated the two germline ends. From germline, CDR1 is WNHNN and CDR2 SYGVQD (reference sequence). The CDR3 contains 13 residues.

This rearrangement joins TRBV19 to TRBJ1-1, with D maybe TRBD1 (6 bases). V shed 5 bases and J shed 2 bases, with 12 bases lying between them. The CDR3 covers 14 residues. Germline V gene lookup returns CDR1 LNHDA and CDR2 SQIVND (reference sequence). For the CDR3, the DNA is TGTGCCAGTAGTTGGGGGGCCTCCAACACTGAAGCTTTCTTT. Its protein is CASSWGASNTEAFF.

This clone is a singleton in its sample. The gene calls are TRBV7-8 and TRBJ1-4; TRBD1 is a possible D gene (5 bases). Germline V gene data show CDR1 as SGHVS and CDR2 as FQNEAQ. The length of the CDR3 is 14 residues. Trimming took 2 bases from V and 8 from J, leaving 12 bases between them. The CDR3: CASSLSQGGEKLFF. The CDR3 nucleotides are TGTGCCAGCAGCTTAAGCCAGGGTGGCGAAAAACTGTTTTTT.

This rearrangement joins TRBV30 to TRBJ1-4, with 11 positions matching TRBD1. The CDR3 runs 16 residues. CDR1 and CDR2 (germline): GTSNPN, SVGIG (reference sequence). Trimming removed 0 bases from V and 8 bases from J; junction bases left unmatched: 8. CDR3: CAWSVGQGAGGEKLFF. The CDR3 DNA sequence: TGTGCCTGGAGTGTAGGACAGGGGGCAGGAGGGGAAAAACTGTTTTTT.

The chain employs TRBV11-2 and TRBJ2-3; 8 bases align to TRBD1. The J segment lost 4 bases and the V segment lost 5 bases, leaving 11 bases of the junction unmatched. CDR1 and CDR2 (germline): SGHAT, FQNNGV. This CDR3 spans 16 amino acids. The CDR3 DNA is TGTGCCAGCAGCACCATCCGGGACAGGAGGGCAGATACGCAGTATTTT. This encodes CASSTIRDRRADTQYF.

The chain recombines TRBV10-3 with TRBJ2-5; 9 bases are a match to TRBD2. The CDR3 is 15 amino acids. V was clipped by 6 bases and J by 2 bases; unmatched bases: 7. CDR1 and CDR2 from the germline V gene are ENHRY and SYGVKD. CDR3 sequence: CAIRGGAGGQETQYF. CDR3 sequence (DNA): TGTGCCATCAGAGGAGGGGCGGGAGGGCAAGAGACCCAGTACTTC.